The 8 T cell receptor beta chains below come from one sample, sequenced in a study of technical replicates of blood from a handful of donors. The protocol was immunoSEQ multiplex PCR, while the TCRdb copy is restricted to in-frame clones and leaves out a portion. Here the sample spans tens of thousands of clones, 86% being singletons. The sample was PBMCs. The receptors originated from a human donor in good health. Some clones in this sample may be carry-over from other donors' samples.

The chain has TRBV7-2 and TRBJ1-4; the D gene is possibly TRBD1 (6 bases). The length of the CDR3 is 15 residues. Trimming cost V 5 bases and J 5 bases, with 15 bases left between them. Germline CDR1 reads SGHTA; CDR2 reads FQGNSA. The CDR3 here is CASSSRGAQNEKLFF. The CDR3 DNA follows: TGTGCCAGCAGCAGTCGGGGGGCGCAAAATGAAAAACTGTTTTTT.

The CDR3 loop reads CASNIQGTKNIQYF. The CDR3 DNA is TGTGCCAGCAATATACAGGGGACCAAAAACATTCAGTACTTC. The chain has TRBV2 and TRBJ2-4, with 7 nucleotides matching TRBD1. The V gene's germline CDR1 is SNHLY and CDR2 FYNNEI. Losses at the gene ends were 7 bases for V and 2 bases for J; bases not matched to a gene: 5. This CDR3 is 14 amino acids long.

The CDR3: CASSPQGSTGNTIYF. DNA of the CDR3: TGTGCCAGCAGTCCTCAGGGTTCCACTGGAAACACCATATATTTT. The genes are TRBV2 and TRBJ1-3; D is possibly TRBD1 (5 bases). Germline CDR1 is SNHLY and CDR2 is FYNNEI. CDR3 length: 15 residues. V lost 5 bases and J lost 2, with 13 bases in between.

This clone was seen once. This rearrangement joins TRBV7-8 to TRBJ1-2, with TRBD1 as a possible D gene (5 bases). With 2 bases removed from V and 0 bases from J, the gap between germline ends came to 10 bases. Germline assignment: CDR1 SGHVS and CDR2 FQNEAQ. This CDR3 is 15 amino acids long. The CDR3 loop is CASSLSGRANYGYTF. The CDR3 region has the DNA TGTGCCAGCAGCTTATCGGGCAGGGCTAACTATGGCTACACCTTC.

The rearrangement uses TRBV4-3 and TRBJ1-1; D gene ambiguous. Trimming stripped 1 base from V and 3 bases from J, with 6 bases between. The CDR3 contains 13 residues. Per germline, CDR1 LGHNA and CDR2 YSLEER. In nucleotides, the CDR3 is TGCGCCAGCAGCCAAGTTGACTACACTGAAGCTTTCTTT. Residues: CASSQVDYTEAFF.

DNA for the CDR3: TGTGCCAGCACCTGGACAGGGAACTATGGCTACACCTTC. It yields the protein CASTWTGNYGYTF. The chain carries TRBV2 and TRBJ1-2; TRBD1 aligns across 8 bases. J lost 2 bases, V lost 7 bases, and 3 bases had no gene match. Looked up from germline, CDR1 is SNHLY and CDR2 is FYNNEI. CDR3 length: 13 residues.

J is TRBJ2-7 and V is TRBV11-2; a weak D match, TRBD1 (6 bases). The CDR3 covers 15 residues. V was clipped by 1 base and J by 5 bases, with 15 bases between them. Germline loops: CDR1 SGHAT, CDR2 FQNNGV. This chain's CDR3 is CASSLVSGESHEQYF. In DNA form, the CDR3 reads TGTGCCAGCAGCTTAGTTTCAGGGGAGTCCCACGAGCAGTACTTC.

V and J are TRBV19 and TRBJ2-1; D perhaps matches TRBD2 (7 bases). CDR1 and CDR2 from the germline V gene are LNHDA and SQIVND (reference sequence). V dropped 3 bases and J dropped 7 bases, with 19 bases sitting between them. The CDR3 runs to 16 residues. CDR3 protein: CASSMERGAGRNEQFF. CDR3 sequence (DNA): TGTGCCAGTAGTATGGAACGGGGGGCCGGGAGGAATGAGCAGTTCTTC.